This note documents a single T cell receptor (beta chain) sequence. The table came from immunoSEQ multiplex PCR; TCRdb's copy has only in-frame clones and leaves some out. The data contain about 150,000 clones, approximately 81% of them singletons. This entry belongs to a study of blood T cell repertoires in COVID-19. At the level of the study: From the United States, Italy and Spain came samples of acute and convalescent COVID-19. PBMCs, B-cell-depleted T cells, or T cells provided the cDNA or gDNA that made up the material.

The CDR3 length is 17 residues. CDR1 is SGHVS and CDR2 is FNYEAQ in the germline V gene. The V and J ends lost 5 bases and 2 bases, in that order; junction bases with no gene match: 7. The receptor was derived from a human donor in a cohort sampled during active COVID-19. This chain links TRBV7-6 with TRBJ2-2, with 11 bases matching TRBD2. The sequenced sample consisted of peripheral blood. This CDR3 reads CASSLTSGGRNTGELFF. CDR3 DNA sequence: TGTGCCAGCAGCCTTACTAGCGGGGGTCGAAACACCGGGGAGCTGTTTTTT.